This T cell receptor (beta chain) was captured in a study of blood T cell repertoires in COVID-19. TCRdb's copy holds only in-frame clones and misses some; the assay was immunoSEQ multiplex PCR. The table has fewer than 350,000 clones, around 90% seen once. Cohorts were assigned according to the clinical history that participants reported. Trimming removed 2 bases from V and 5 bases from J, with 20 bases in between. This CDR3 has 16 residues. Per the germline V gene, CDR1 is SQVTM and CDR2 is ANQGSEA. Sequences were obtained from PBMCs or T cells enriched from blood (not recorded which). The receptor was derived from a woman aged 18-35 years with acute COVID-19. This rearrangement joins TRBV29-1 to TRBJ2-3; tentative D call: TRBD1 (6 bases). CDR3 in DNA: TGCAGCGTTGAACCCTCGCGGGCAGGGGCGCAAGATACGCAGTATTTT. This translates into CSVEPSRAGAQDTQYF.